This TCR beta chain was sequenced in a study of PD-L1 blockade in urothelial cancer. On the study more broadly: Among blood samples, the median T cell count was some 140,000.

Generated by immunoSEQ multiplex PCR, the TCRdb table keeps only in-frame clones and is missing some. This sample has 17,000 or so clones, with roughly 87% found just once. Patients' urothelial carcinoma was locally advanced or metastatic. CDR3 length equals 14 residues. Germline CDR1 and CDR2: LNHNV and YYDKDF (reference sequence). J lost 7 bases, V lost 0 bases, and 6 bases had no gene match. Sequenced here: PBMCs, sampled around atezolizumab (anti-PD-L1) treatment. The receptor was isolated from a middle-aged man with urothelial cancer. The chain has TRBV15 and TRBJ2-7; 7 positions agree with TRBD2. Here the CDR3 DNA reads TGTGCCACCAGCAGAGAGGAGGGAGCGGGAGAGCAGTACTTC. Protein: CATSREEGAGEQYF. The complete variable domain, with remaining parts taken from reference TRBV15 and TRBJ2-7, reads DAMVIQNPRYQVTQFGKPVTLSCSQTLNHNVMYWYQQKSSQAPKLLFHYYDKDFNNEADTPDNFQSRRPNTSFCFLDIRSPGLGDTAMYLCATSREEGAGEQYFGPGTRLTVT.